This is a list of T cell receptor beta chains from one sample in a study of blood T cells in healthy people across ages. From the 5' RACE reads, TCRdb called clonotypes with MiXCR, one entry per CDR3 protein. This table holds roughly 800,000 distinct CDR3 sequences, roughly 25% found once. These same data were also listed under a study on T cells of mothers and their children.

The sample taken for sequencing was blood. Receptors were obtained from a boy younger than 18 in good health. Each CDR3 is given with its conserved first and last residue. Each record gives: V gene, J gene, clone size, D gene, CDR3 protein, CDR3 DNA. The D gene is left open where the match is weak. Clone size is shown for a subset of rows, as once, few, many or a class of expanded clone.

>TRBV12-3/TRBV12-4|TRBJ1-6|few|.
CASSFGGSDSPLHF
TGTGCCAGCAGTTTCGGGGGCAGCGATTCACCCCTCCACTTT
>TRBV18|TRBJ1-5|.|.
CASSPDNNQPQHF
TGTGCCAGCTCACCAGACAATAATCAGCCCCAGCATTTT
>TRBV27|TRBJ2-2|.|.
CASSLWGATGELFF
TGTGCCAGCAGTTTATGGGGGGCGACCGGGGAGCTGTTTTTT
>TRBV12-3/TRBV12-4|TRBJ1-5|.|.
CARFPRGYSNQPQHF
TGTGCCAGGTTCCCTCGGGGATACAGCAATCAGCCCCAGCATTTT
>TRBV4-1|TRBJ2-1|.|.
CASSQDGDSGAYNEQFF
TGCGCCAGCAGCCAAGATGGAGACTCCGGCGCCTACAATGAGCAGTTCTTC
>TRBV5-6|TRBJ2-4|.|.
CASSLESINIQYF
TGTGCCAGCAGCTTGGAAAGTATAAACATTCAGTACTTC
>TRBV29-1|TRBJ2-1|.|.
CSVGLEEYQQFF
TGCAGCGTTGGACTAGAAGAGTACCAGCAGTTCTTC
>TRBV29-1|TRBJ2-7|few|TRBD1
CSVADRGLYEQYF
TGCAGCGTTGCAGACAGGGGTCTATACGAGCAGTACTTC
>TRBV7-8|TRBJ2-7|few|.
CASSLDNGAYEQYF
TGTGCCAGCAGCTTAGATAATGGAGCCTACGAGCAGTACTTC
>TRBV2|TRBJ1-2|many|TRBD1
CASRQGNYGYTF
TGTGCCAGCCGACAGGGAAACTATGGCTACACCTTC
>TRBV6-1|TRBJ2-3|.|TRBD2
CASRTSLDTQYF
TGTGCCAGCAGGACTAGCTTAGATACGCAGTATTTT
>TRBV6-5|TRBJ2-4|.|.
CASSYGRRWEDIQYF
TGTGCCAGCAGTTATGGGAGAAGGTGGGAGGACATTCAGTACTTC
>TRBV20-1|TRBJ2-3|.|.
CSTWEAPLAQYF
TGCAGTACATGGGAAGCTCCGTTGGCGCAGTATTTT
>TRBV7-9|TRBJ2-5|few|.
CASSLSPDPESFF
TGTGCCAGCAGCTTAAGTCCGGACCCCGAGTCGTTCTTC
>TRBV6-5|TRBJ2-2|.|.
CASSPHSPNTGELFF
TGTGCCAGCAGCCCCCATAGCCCGAACACCGGGGAGCTGTTTTTT